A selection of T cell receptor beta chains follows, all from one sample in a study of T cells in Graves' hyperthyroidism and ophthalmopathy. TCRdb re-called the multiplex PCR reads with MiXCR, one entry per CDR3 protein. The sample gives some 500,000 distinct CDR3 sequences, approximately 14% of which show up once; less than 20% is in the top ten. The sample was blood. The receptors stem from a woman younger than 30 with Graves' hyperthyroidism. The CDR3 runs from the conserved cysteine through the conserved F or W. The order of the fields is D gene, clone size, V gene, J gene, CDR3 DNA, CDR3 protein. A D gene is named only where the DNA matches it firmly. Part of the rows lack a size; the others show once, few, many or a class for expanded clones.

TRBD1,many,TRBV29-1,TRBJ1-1,TGCAGCGTCGCATCGACAGGGGGTAGCACTGAAGCTTTCTTT,CSVASTGGSTEAFF
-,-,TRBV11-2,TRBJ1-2,TGTGCCAGCAGCTCGATGATAGCTAACTATGGCTACACCTTC,CASSSMIANYGYTF
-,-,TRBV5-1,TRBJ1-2,TGCGCCAGCAGCCAGGTTGAGGGGTCTTCCTATGGCTACACCTTC,CASSQVEGSSYGYTF
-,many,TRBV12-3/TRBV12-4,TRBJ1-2,TGTGCCAGCAGTTTACTTAGCTATGGCTACACCTTC,CASSLLSYGYTF
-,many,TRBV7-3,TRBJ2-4,TGTGCCAGCAGCTTAAGTCCAGGACGAGAGAACATTCAGTACTTC,CASSLSPGRENIQYF
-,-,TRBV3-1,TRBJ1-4,TGTGCCAGCAGCCGGCTACAGGGAGGAGAAAAACTGTTTTTT,CASSRLQGGEKLFF
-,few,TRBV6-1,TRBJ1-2,TGTGCCAGTCGCCCCGCCCAGGACGCGGGTGTCTACACCTTC,CASRPAQDAGVYTF
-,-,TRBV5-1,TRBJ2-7,TGCGCCAGCAGCTTGGTCCTGTCGGGGACTTGGTACGAGCAGTACTTC,CASSLVLSGTWYEQYF
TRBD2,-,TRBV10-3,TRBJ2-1,TGTGCCATCAATGGACTAGCGGGAGTAAATGAGCAGTTCTTC,CAINGLAGVNEQFF
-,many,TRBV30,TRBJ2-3,TGTGCCGGACGCTTGAGGGAGTCCTCCACAGATACGCAGTATTTT,CAGRLRESSTDTQYF
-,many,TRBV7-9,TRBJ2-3,TGTGCCAGCAGCTTAGGCCCTAGCGCGAGCACAGATACGCAGTATTTT,CASSLGPSASTDTQYF
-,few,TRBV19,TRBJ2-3,TGTGCCAGTAGTATATTCGGGACGATCACAGATACGCAGTATTTT,CASSIFGTITDTQYF
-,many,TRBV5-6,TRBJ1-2,TGTGCCAGCGAAGACTCGGGCTATGGCTACACCTTC,CASEDSGYGYTF
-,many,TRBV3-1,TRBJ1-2,TGTGCCAGCAGCCAAGCCTCACGAACAGGGTTCGATGGCTACACCTTC,CASSQASRTGFDGYTF
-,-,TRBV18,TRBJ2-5,TGTGCCAGTCTTGTCGACCAAGAGACCCAGTACTTC,CASLVDQETQYF
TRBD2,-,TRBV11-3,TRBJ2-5,TGTGCCAGCAGCCCGGGACTAGAACAAGAGACCCAGTACTTC,CASSPGLEQETQYF
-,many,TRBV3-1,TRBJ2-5,TGTGCCAGCAGCCAAGGGGGCCAGAGGACCCAGTACTTC,CASSQGGQRTQYF
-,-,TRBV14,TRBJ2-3,TGTGCCAGCAGCCATCTCTACTTAGATACGCAGTATTTT,CASSHLYLDTQYF
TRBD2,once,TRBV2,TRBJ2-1,TGTGCCAGCAGTGAACAACTAGCGGGAGGGGAGAATGAGCAGTTCTTC,CASSEQLAGGENEQFF
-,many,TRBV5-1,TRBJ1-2,TGCGCCAGCAGCTTGAATTCAGGGGCACTTCACTATGGCTACACCTTC,CASSLNSGALHYGYTF
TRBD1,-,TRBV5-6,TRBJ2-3,TGTGCCAGCAGCTTGGCCGGGACAGGGGTCGGTACGCAGTATTTT,CASSLAGTGVGTQYF
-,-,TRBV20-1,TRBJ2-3,TGCAGTGCTAGAGATGTTGGGTCGGGAGACCTCATAAGCACAGATACGCAGTATTTT,CSARDVGSGDLISTDTQYF
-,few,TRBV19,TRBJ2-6,TGTGCCAGTAGTATGGTAGGGACACCTGGGGCCAACGTCCTGACTTTC,CASSMVGTPGANVLTF
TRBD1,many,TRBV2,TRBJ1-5,TGTGCCAGCAGTTCCGGGACAGGGGCCAATCAGCCCCAGCATTTT,CASSSGTGANQPQHF
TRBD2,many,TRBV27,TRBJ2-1,TGTGCCAGCAGCGGGACTAGCGGGAGGAATGAGCAGTTCTTC,CASSGTSGRNEQFF
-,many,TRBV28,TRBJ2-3,TGTGCCAGCAGTTTAAATATAGGCGGTGGGGGGAGCAACGCGGATACGCAGTATTTT,CASSLNIGGGGSNADTQYF
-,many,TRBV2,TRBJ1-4,TGTGCCAGCAGTGTGTCAGCGTCTAATGAAAAACTGTTTTTT,CASSVSASNEKLFF
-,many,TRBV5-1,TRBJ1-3,TGCGCCAGCAGCTTATGGGTTGGTGATGGAAACACCATATATTTT,CASSLWVGDGNTIYF
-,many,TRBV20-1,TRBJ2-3,TGCAGTGCTAGACTACAGGGGAGGGCCGATACGCAGTATTTT,CSARLQGRADTQYF
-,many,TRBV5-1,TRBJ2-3,TGCGCCAGCAGCTTGTTGTCCGGCGGGGTGTCCACAGATACGCAGTATTTT,CASSLLSGGVSTDTQYF
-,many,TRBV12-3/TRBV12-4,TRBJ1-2,TGTGCCAGCAGTCCTCGCGGCAGGCCTGAGAACTATGGCTACACCTTC,CASSPRGRPENYGYTF
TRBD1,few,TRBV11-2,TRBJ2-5,TGTGCCAGCAGTCCGGGGACAGGGGTTGAGACCCAGTACTTC,CASSPGTGVETQYF
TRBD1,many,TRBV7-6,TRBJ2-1,TGTGCCAGCAGCTTAGGGGACAGGCCGTACAATGAGCAGTTCTTC,CASSLGDRPYNEQFF
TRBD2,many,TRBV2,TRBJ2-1,TGTGCCAGCAGTGGGGATAGCGGGAGGGCCCATGAGCAGTTCTTC,CASSGDSGRAHEQFF
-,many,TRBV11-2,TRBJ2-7,TGTGCCAGCGCCCGGGGCGATTCCTACGAGCAGTACTTC,CASARGDSYEQYF
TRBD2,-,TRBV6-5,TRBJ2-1,TGTGCCAGCAGTTATGTCCTGTCGACCGGGACTAGTAGGAATGAGCAGTTCTTC,CASSYVLSTGTSRNEQFF
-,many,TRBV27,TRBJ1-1,TGTGCCAGCAGTTTCGGGACGGAAATCGAAGCTTTCTTT,CASSFGTEIEAFF
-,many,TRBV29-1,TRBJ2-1,TGCAGCGTTGAACGGGGCGTGGGGGCACGGAATGAGCAGTTCTTC,CSVERGVGARNEQFF
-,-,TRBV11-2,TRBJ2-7,TGTGCCAGCAGCAAGACAGGCCGCTCCTACGAGCAGTACTTC,CASSKTGRSYEQYF
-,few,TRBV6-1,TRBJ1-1,TGTGCCAGCAGACTGAGAGAGGCGAACACTGAAGCTTTCTTT,CASRLREANTEAFF
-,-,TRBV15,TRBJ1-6,TGTGCCACCAGCAGAGGGGGTCGGGGGGCGGCATCACCCCTCCACTTT,CATSRGGRGAASPLHF
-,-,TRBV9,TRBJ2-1,TGTGCCAGCAGCGTAGAGGGAGATTCCCACAATGAGCAGTTCTTC,CASSVEGDSHNEQFF
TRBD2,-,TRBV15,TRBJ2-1,TGTGCCACCAGCAGTTTAGCGGGAGGCTACAATGAGCAGTTCTTC,CATSSLAGGYNEQFF
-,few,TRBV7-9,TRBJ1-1,TGTGCCAGCAGCTCCCCCCTCAGGGTGGACACTGAAGCTTTCTTT,CASSSPLRVDTEAFF
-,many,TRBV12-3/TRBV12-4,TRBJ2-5,TGTGCCAGCAGTTCCGACAGAGCAAGGGAGACCCAGTACTTC,CASSSDRARETQYF
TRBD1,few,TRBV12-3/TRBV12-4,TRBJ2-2,TGTGCCAGCAAGGCAGGGGGAACCGGGGAGCTGTTTTTT,CASKAGGTGELFF
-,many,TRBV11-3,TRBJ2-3,TGTGCCAGCAGCACCATAGCAGCTAGCACAGATACGCAGTATTTT,CASSTIAASTDTQYF
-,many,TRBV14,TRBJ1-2,TGTGCCAGCAGCCAAGACGAGGGCTTCGACCCCGTCTCTGGCTACACCTTC,CASSQDEGFDPVSGYTF
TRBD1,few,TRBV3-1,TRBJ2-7,TGTGCCAGCAGCCAGCCGGGACAGGGGCATCACGAGCAGTACTTC,CASSQPGQGHHEQYF
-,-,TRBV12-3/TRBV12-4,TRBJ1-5,TGTGCCAGCAGGGCAGGGGCGGTCAATCAGCCCCCGCATTTT,CASRAGAVNQPPHF
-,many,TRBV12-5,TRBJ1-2,TGTGCTAGTGGTTTGGTACTTGAACGCGCCTATGGCTACACCTTC,CASGLVLERAYGYTF
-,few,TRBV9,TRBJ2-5,TGTGCCAGCAGCGTAACTACTAGCCCCCAAGAGACCCAGTACTTC,CASSVTTSPQETQYF
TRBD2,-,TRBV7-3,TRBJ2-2,TGTGCCAGCAGCCCCTCGGCGGGGGCCGGGGAGCTGTTTTTT,CASSPSAGAGELFF
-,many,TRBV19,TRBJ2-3,TGTGCCAGTAGTATAGATTATACTGTGAGGCAGTATTTT,CASSIDYTVRQYF
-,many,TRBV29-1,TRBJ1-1,TGCAGCGCACGACCACAGGAGAACACTGAAGCTTTCTTT,CSARPQENTEAFF
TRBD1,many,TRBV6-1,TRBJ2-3,TGTGCCAGCAGTTCCGGACAGGGGGCAACAGATACGCAGTATTTT,CASSSGQGATDTQYF
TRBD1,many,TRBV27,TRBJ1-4,TGTGCCAGCAGTTTCCGGGACAGGCTTAATGAGGGTGAAAAACTGTTTTTT,CASSFRDRLNEGEKLFF
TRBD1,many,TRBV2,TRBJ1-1,TGTGCCAGCAGACCTGACAGGGCCACTGAAGCTTTCTTT,CASRPDRATEAFF
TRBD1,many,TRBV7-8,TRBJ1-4,TGTGCCAGCAGCACAGGGGGAAGGACGGCGGGTGAAAAACTGTTTTTT,CASSTGGRTAGEKLFF